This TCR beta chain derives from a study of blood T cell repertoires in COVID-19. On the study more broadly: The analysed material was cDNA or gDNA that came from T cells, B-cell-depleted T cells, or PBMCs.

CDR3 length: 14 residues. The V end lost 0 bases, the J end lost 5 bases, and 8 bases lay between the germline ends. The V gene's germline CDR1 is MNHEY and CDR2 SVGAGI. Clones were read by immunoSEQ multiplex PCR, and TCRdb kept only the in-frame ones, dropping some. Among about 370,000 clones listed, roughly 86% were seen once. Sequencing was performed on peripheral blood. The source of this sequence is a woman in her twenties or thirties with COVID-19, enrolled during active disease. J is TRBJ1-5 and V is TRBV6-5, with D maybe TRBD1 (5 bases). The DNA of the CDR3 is TGTGCCAGCAGTTACTCCCGGGGGGATCAGCCCCAGCATTTT. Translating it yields CASSYSRGDQPQHF.